This T cell receptor (beta chain) came from a study of technical replicates of blood from several donors. This clone was recorded a few times. The method was immunoSEQ multiplex PCR; TCRdb's version includes in-frame clones alone and lacks a portion of them. The table includes 80,000 to 95,000 clones, approximately 95% detected once. Germline V gives CDR1 MNHEY, CDR2 SVGAGI. V dropped 2 bases and J dropped 1; count of bases not matched to a gene: 6. This CDR3 spans 16 amino acids. The origin of this receptor is a human donor in good health. What was sequenced was T cells isolated from PBMCs. The gene calls are TRBV6-5 and TRBJ2-3; 7 bases map to TRBD2. As DNA, the CDR3 is TGTGCCAGCAGTTACCGGCGTCTAGCGGGCACAGATACGCAGTATTTT. It encodes CASSYRRLAGTDTQYF.